This TCR beta chain was identified during a study of cytomegalovirus exposure and HLA in healthy donors. Study details: The Caucasian-associated ancestry cluster contained 65% to 85% of the approximately 430 genotyped donors.

The donors gave bone marrow, and they were healthy. The PCR employed 60 Vbeta primers together with 13 Jbeta primers. In the original analysis: Unique TCR beta chains numbered approximately 80 million in a later analysis, with around 11 million shared. Some clones are missing from TCRdb's copy, which holds only in-frame ones; the method was immunoSEQ multiplex PCR. V, J and clone size are those of that table, while D and trimming were read from the DNA. The top ten hold more than 5% of the sample, which has roughly 200,000 clones, around 81% seen once. This clone was seen once. Antigen: not known. Germline V gene lookup returns CDR1 SGDLS and CDR2 YYNGEE. V was clipped by 1 base and J by 5 bases; unmatched bases: 4. The CDR3 covers 14 residues. Study results and limitations: Among TCR beta chains, those listed as cytomegalovirus-associated numbered about 160.

The receptor was derived from a man aged 35-49 years in good health and CMV-seronegative. What was sequenced was PBMCs. The chain combines TRBV9 with TRBJ2-7; 9 bases are shared with TRBD2. CDR3: CASSVLAGSNEQYF. The CDR3 coding sequence is TGTGCCAGCAGCGTACTAGCGGGATCCAACGAGCAGTACTTC.